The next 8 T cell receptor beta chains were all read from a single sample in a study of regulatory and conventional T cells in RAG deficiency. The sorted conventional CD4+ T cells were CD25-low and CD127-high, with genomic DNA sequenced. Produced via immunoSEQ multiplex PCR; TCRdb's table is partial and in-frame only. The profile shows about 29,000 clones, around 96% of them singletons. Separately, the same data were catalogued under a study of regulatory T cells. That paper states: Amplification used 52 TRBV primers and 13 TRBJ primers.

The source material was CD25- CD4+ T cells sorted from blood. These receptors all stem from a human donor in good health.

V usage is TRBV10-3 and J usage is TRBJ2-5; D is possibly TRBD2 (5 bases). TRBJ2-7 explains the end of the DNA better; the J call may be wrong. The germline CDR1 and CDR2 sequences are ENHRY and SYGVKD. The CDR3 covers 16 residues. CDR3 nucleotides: TGTGCCATCAGTGAGTCAGCACGCGGGTGGATAAACGAGCAGTACTTC. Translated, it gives CAISESARGWINEQYF.

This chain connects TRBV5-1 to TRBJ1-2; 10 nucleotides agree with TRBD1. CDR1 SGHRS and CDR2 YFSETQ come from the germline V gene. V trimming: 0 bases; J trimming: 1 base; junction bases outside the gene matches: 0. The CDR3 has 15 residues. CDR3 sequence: CASSLGTGGNYGYTF. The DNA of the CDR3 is TGCGCCAGCAGCTTGGGGACAGGGGGTAACTATGGCTACACCTTC.

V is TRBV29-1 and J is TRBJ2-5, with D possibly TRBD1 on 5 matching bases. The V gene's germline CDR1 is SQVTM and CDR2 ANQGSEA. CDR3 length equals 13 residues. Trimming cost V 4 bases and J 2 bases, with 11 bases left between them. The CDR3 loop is CSVGGRDQETQYF. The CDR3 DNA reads TGCAGCGTTGGAGGCAGGGATCAAGAGACCCAGTACTTC.

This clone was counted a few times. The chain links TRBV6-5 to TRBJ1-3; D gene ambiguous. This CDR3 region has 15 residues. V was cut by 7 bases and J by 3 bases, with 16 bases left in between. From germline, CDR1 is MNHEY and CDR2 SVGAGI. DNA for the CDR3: TGTGCCAGCACCGAACTGGGCTATTATGGAAACACCATATATTTT. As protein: CASTELGYYGNTIYF.

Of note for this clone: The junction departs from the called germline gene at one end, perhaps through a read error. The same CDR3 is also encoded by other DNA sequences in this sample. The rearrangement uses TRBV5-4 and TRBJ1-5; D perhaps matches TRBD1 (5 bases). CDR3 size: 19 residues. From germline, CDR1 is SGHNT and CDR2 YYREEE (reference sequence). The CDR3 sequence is CASSLGPVGLEYSNQPQHF. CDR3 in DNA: TGTGCTAGCAGCTTGGGGCCCGTGGGGCTGGAGTATAGCAATCAGCCCCAGCATTTT. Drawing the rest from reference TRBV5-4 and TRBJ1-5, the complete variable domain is ETGVTQSPTHLIKTRGQQVTLRCSSQSGHNTVSWYQQALGQGPQFIFQYYREEENGRGNFPPRFSGLQFPNYSSELNVNALELDDSALYLCASSLGPVGLEYSNQPQHFGDGTRLSIL.

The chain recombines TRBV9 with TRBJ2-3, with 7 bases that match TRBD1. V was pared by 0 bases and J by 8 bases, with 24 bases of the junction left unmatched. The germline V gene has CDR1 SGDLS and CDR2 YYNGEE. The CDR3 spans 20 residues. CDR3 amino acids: CASSVGDIRSAPGQLFTQYF. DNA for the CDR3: TGTGCCAGCAGCGTAGGGGATATCCGATCGGCCCCGGGACAGCTTTTTACGCAGTATTTT.

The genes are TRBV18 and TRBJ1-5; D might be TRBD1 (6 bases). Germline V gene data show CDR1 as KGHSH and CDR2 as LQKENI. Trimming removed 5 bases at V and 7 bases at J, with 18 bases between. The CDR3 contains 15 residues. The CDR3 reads CASSDARGYGQPQHF. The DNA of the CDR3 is TGTGCCAGCTCAGACGCCAGGGGCTACGGACAGCCCCAGCATTTT.

The CDR3 sequence is CASSLLLGDSSGNTIYF. The CDR3 DNA is TGTGCCAGCAGCTTGCTTCTAGGGGACTCCTCTGGAAACACCATATATTTT. The chain carries TRBV11-2 and TRBJ1-3; weak D call: TRBD1 (5 bases). CDR1 and CDR2 (germline): SGHAT, FQNNGV. V was trimmed by 3 bases and J by 0 bases, leaving 15 bases between them. The CDR3 is made up of 17 amino acids. Filled out from reference TRBV11-2 and TRBJ1-3, the complete variable domain reads EAGVAQSPRYKIIEKRQSVAFWCNPISGHATLYWYQQILGQGPKLLIQFQNNGVVDDSQLPKDRFSAERLKGVDSTLKIQPAKLEDSAVYLCASSLLLGDSSGNTIYFGEGSWLTVV.